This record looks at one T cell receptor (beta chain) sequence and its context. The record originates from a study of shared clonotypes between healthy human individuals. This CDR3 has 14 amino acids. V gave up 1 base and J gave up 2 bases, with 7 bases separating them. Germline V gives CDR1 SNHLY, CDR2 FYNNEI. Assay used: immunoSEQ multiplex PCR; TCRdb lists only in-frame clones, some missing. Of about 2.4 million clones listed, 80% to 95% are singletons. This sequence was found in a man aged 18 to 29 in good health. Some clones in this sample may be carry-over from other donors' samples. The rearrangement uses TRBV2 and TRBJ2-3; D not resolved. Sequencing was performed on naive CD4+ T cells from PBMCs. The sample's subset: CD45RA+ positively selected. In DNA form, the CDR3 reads TGTGCCAGCAGTGAAGGGAGCTACACAGATACGCAGTATTTT. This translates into CASSEGSYTDTQYF.